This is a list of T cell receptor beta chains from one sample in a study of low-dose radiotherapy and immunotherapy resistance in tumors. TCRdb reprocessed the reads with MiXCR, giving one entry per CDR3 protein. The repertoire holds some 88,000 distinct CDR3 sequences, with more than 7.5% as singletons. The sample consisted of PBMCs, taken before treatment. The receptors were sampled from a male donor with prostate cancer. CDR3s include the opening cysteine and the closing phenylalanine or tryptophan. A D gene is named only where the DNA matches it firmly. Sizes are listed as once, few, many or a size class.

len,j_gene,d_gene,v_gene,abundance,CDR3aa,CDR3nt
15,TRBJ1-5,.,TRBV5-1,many,CASSLGTDRNQPQHF,TGCGCCAGCAGCTTGGGGACCGACAGGAATCAGCCCCAGCATTTT
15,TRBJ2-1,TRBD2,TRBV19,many,CASTDRGGPYNEQFF,TGTGCCAGTACCGACCGGGGAGGGCCGTACAATGAGCAGTTCTTC
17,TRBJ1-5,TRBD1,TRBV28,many,CASSYPYRGLMNQPQHF,TGTGCCAGCAGTTACCCCTACAGGGGGCTAATGAATCAGCCCCAGCATTTT
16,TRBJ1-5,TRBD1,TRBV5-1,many,CASSPVPTGVYQPQHF,TGCGCCAGCAGCCCGGTGCCGACAGGGGTATATCAGCCCCAGCATTTT
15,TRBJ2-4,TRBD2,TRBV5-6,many,CASSPLTSVSNIQYF,TGTGCCAGCAGCCCTCTTACTAGCGTTTCAAACATTCAGTACTTC
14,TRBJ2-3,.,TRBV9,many,CASSVGWSTDTQYF,TGTGCCAGCAGCGTGGGGTGGAGCACAGATACGCAGTATTTT
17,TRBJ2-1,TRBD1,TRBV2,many,CASSETKDRVNNNEQFF,TGTGCCAGCAGTGAAACCAAAGACAGGGTCAATAACAATGAGCAGTTCTTC
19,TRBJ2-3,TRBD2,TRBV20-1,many,CSARGLLAGGPRGTDTQYF,TGCAGTGCTAGAGGCCTACTAGCGGGAGGGCCTAGGGGCACAGATACGCAGTATTTT
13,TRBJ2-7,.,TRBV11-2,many,CASSHGLPYEQYF,TGTGCCAGCAGCCACGGCCTCCCCTACGAGCAGTACTTC
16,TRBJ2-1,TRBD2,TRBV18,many,CASSPPGLAGRFEQFF,TGTGCCAGCTCACCACCGGGTCTAGCGGGACGTTTTGAGCAGTTCTTC
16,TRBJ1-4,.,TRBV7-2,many,CASSQNGGKSNEKLFF,TGTGCCAGCAGCCAAAACGGGGGCAAGTCTAATGAAAAACTGTTTTTT
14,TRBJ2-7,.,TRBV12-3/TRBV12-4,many,CASSDGLTTYEQYF,TGTGCCAGCAGCGACGGACTTACCACCTACGAGCAGTACTTC
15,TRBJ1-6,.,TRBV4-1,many,CASSQSGVDNSPLHF,TGCGCCAGCAGCCAATCCGGGGTAGATAATTCACCCCTCCACTTT
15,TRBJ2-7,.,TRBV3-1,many,CASSQTDGGSYEQYF,TGTGCCAGCAGCCAAACGGACGGCGGGTCCTACGAGCAGTACTTC
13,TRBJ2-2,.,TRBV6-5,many,CASSYSTFSELFF,TGTGCCAGCAGTTACTCGACATTCTCGGAGCTGTTTTTT
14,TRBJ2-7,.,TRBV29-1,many,CSVGKQGVSFEQYF,TGCAGCGTTGGGAAACAGGGCGTTTCGTTCGAGCAGTACTTC